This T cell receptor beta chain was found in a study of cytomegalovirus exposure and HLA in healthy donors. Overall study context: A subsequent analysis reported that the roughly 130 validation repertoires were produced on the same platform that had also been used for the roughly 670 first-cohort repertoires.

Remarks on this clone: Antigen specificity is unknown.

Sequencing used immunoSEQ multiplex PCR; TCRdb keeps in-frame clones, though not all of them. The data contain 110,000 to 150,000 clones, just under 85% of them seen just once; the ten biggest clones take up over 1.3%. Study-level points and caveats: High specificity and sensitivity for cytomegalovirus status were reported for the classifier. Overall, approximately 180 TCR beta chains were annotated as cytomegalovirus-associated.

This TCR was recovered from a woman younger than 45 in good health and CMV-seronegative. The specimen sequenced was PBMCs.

DNA for the CDR3: TGTGCCAGCAGCTTAGAGCCGACAGGGGGCTACGAGCAGTACTTC. It yields the protein CASSLEPTGGYEQYF. This chain links TRBV11-2 with TRBJ2-7; 9 nucleotides agree with TRBD1. Germline trimming cut 0 bases from V and 3 bases from J; bases unmatched to any gene: 3. Germline V gene sequence: CDR1 SGHAT, CDR2 FQNNGV. The CDR3 sequence is 15 residues long.